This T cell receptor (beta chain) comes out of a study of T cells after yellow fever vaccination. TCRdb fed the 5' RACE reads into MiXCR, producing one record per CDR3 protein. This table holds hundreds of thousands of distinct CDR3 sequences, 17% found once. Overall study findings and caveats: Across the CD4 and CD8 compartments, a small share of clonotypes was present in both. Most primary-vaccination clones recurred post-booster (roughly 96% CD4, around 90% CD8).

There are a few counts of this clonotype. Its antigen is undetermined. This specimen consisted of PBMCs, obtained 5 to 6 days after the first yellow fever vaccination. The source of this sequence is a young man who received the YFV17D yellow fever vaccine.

The CDR3 DNA is TGTGCCAGCAGTCCTAAGGGGGGCGGAGATACGCAGTATTTT. Translated, it gives CASSPKGGGDTQYF. J is TRBJ2-3 and V is TRBV27; possibly TRBD1 or TRBD2 for D (6 bases each). CDR3 length: 14 residues. Germline-derived CDR1 and CDR2 are MNHEY and SMNVEV (reference sequence). V was cut by 5 bases and J by 5 bases, with 14 bases left in between.